The rows below give T cell receptor beta chains drawn from one sample of a study of patients and donors after allogeneic stem cell transplantation. TCRdb itself ran the RT-PCR reads through MiXCR, one entry per CDR3 protein. The table includes about a million distinct CDR3 sequences, approximately 19% detected once. Input material: blood, either unsorted or a sorted T cell fraction (not recorded which). The receptors originated from a human donor who was either an allogeneic HSCT recipient or a stem cell or donor lymphocyte infusion donor (not recorded which). It is not recorded whose cells these are; they may come from a transplant donor. CDR3s include the opening cysteine and the closing phenylalanine or tryptophan. The D gene is left open where the match is weak. Part of the rows lack a size; the others show once, few, many or a class for expanded clones.

d_call | clone_size | cdr3_length | j_call | v_call | cdr3_aa | cdr3_nt
NA | few | 14 | TRBJ2-7 | TRBV4-3 | CASSQELGTYEQYF | TGCGCCAGCAGCCAAGAATTGGGTACCTACGAGCAGTACTTC
NA | NA | 15 | TRBJ1-6 | TRBV25-1 | CASSEYGRRDSPLHF | TGTGCCAGCAGTGAATATGGCAGAAGGGATTCACCCCTCCACTTT
TRBD2 | few | 16 | TRBJ2-3 | TRBV27 | CASSLPSSGGTDTQYF | TGTGCCAGCAGTTTACCCTCCAGCGGGGGCACAGATACGCAGTATTTT
NA | many | 13 | TRBJ1-1 | TRBV10-3 | CAISRQGNTEAFF | TGTGCCATCAGTCGCCAGGGGAACACTGAAGCTTTCTTT
TRBD2 | NA | 17 | TRBJ2-3 | TRBV12-3/TRBV12-4 | CASSQLAGTKSTDTQYF | TGTGCCAGCAGTCAACTAGCGGGTACGAAAAGCACAGATACGCAGTATTTT
TRBD1 | NA | 20 | TRBJ1-2 | TRBV4-1 | CASSQDWPGDRGHSNYGYTF | TGCGCCAGCAGCCAAGATTGGCCGGGGGACAGGGGACACTCTAACTATGGCTACACCTTC
NA | NA | 15 | TRBJ2-5 | TRBV7-7 | CASSPNPGGQETQYF | TGTGCCAGCAGCCCCAACCCCGGGGGCCAAGAGACCCAGTACTTC
TRBD1 | NA | 16 | TRBJ2-5 | TRBV10-3 | CAIRAGDRGNLETQYF | TGTGCCATCAGAGCCGGGGACAGAGGAAACCTAGAGACCCAGTACTTC
TRBD2 | NA | 13 | TRBJ2-7 | TRBV30 | CAFLWGGSYEQYF | TGTGCCTTCCTTTGGGGGGGGTCCTACGAGCAGTACTTC
TRBD1 | few | 18 | TRBJ1-5 | TRBV12-3/TRBV12-4 | CASSAQLQAGGLGQPQHF | TGTGCCAGCAGTGCTCAGCTCCAGGCAGGGGGCCTGGGTCAGCCCCAGCATTTT
NA | NA | 14 | TRBJ2-1 | TRBV10-3 | CAVELDGQYNEQFF | TGTGCCGTTGAGCTAGACGGACAATACAATGAGCAGTTCTTC
TRBD1 | few | 14 | TRBJ2-7 | TRBV20-1 | CSARDLDRGYEQYF | TGCAGTGCTAGAGATTTGGACAGGGGATACGAGCAGTACTTC
TRBD1 | few | 16 | TRBJ1-6 | TRBV10-3 | CAISSLDRGYNSPLHF | TGTGCCATCAGTTCTCTTGACAGGGGATATAATTCACCCCTCCACTTT
NA | many | 12 | TRBJ2-7 | TRBV10-3 | CATDGSGYEQYF | TGTGCCACCGACGGGTCGGGCTACGAGCAGTACTTC
NA | few | 16 | TRBJ2-5 | TRBV20-1 | CSATGLEGAMKETQYF | TGCAGTGCTACCGGACTAGAGGGGGCGATGAAAGAGACCCAGTACTTC
TRBD2 | NA | 17 | TRBJ2-2 | TRBV12-3/TRBV12-4 | CASSLVPRLAVTGELFF | TGTGCCAGCAGTTTAGTCCCCCGACTAGCGGTCACCGGGGAGCTGTTTTTT
NA | NA | 14 | TRBJ1-6 | TRBV18 | CASSPGISGSPLHF | TGTGCCAGCTCCCCAGGAATATCAGGCTCACCCCTCCACTTT
NA | few | 17 | TRBJ1-6 | TRBV24-1 | CATSDFWDGTNNSPLHF | TGTGCCACCAGTGATTTTTGGGACGGAACAAATAATTCACCCCTCCACTTT
TRBD2 | NA | 16 | TRBJ2-7 | TRBV5-6 | CASSGGLAEPSYEQYF | TGTGCCAGCAGCGGGGGACTAGCGGAACCCTCCTACGAGCAGTACTTC
TRBD1 | NA | 15 | TRBJ2-7 | TRBV5-6 | CASSLAGTVTYEQYF | TGTGCCAGCAGCTTGGCCGGGACAGTGACCTACGAGCAGTACTTC
NA | NA | 14 | TRBJ2-4 | TRBV6-1 | CASSPGGGRDIQYF | TGTGCCAGCAGCCCTGGAGGGGGCAGGGACATTCAGTACTTC
NA | NA | 14 | TRBJ2-3 | TRBV12-3/TRBV12-4 | CASKVGGQVDTQYF | TGTGCCAGCAAGGTGGGGGGGCAAGTAGATACGCAGTATTTT
TRBD1 | many | 15 | TRBJ1-1 | TRBV5-1 | CASSLEQGANTEAFF | TGCGCCAGCAGCTTGGAGCAGGGGGCGAACACTGAAGCTTTCTTT
NA | few | 17 | TRBJ1-1 | TRBV5-1 | CASSLELGGAYNTEAFF | TGCGCCAGCAGCTTGGAACTTGGGGGCGCCTACAACACTGAAGCTTTCTTT
NA | many | 15 | TRBJ1-1 | TRBV12-3/TRBV12-4 | CASSLRRRTNTEAFF | TGTGCCAGCAGTCTCCGACGACGGACGAACACTGAAGCTTTCTTT
NA | many | 12 | TRBJ2-5 | TRBV2 | CASRRSQETQYF | TGTGCCAGCAGACGCAGCCAAGAGACCCAGTACTTC
TRBD1 | NA | 15 | TRBJ2-1 | TRBV20-1 | CSAQRPRGREGEQFF | TGCAGTGCTCAACGCCCCAGGGGGCGCGAAGGTGAGCAGTTCTTC
TRBD1 | NA | 18 | TRBJ2-6 | TRBV11-1 | CASSLAGQATSGANVLTF | TGTGCCAGCAGCTTAGCCGGACAGGCTACCTCTGGGGCCAACGTCCTGACTTTC
NA | NA | 14 | TRBJ2-1 | TRBV30 | CAWRGAFLADEQFF | TGTGCCTGGAGAGGGGCGTTCCTCGCGGATGAGCAGTTCTTC
TRBD1 | few | 14 | TRBJ2-1 | TRBV15 | CATSRQGAHNEQFF | TGTGCCACCAGCAGACAGGGGGCACACAATGAGCAGTTCTTC
NA | few | 13 | TRBJ2-2 | TRBV7-2 | CASNFQGSGELFF | TGTGCCAGCAACTTTCAGGGATCCGGGGAGCTGTTTTTT